One and the same sample provided the 29 T cell receptor beta chains below, sequenced in a study of blood T cells in healthy people across ages. Primed by a sample-barcoded 5' primer and a J-beta primer mix, a second PCR proceeded for about 6 to 11 cycles. One entry per CDR3 protein, called by TCRdb with MiXCR from the 5' RACE reads. The sample includes about 1.8 million distinct CDR3 sequences, roughly 50% of them seen just once. The sequencing sample was made of blood. The receptors stem from a woman in her 40s in good health.

This chain joins TRBV19 and TRBJ1-5; D is uncertain. Germline-derived CDR1 and CDR2 are LNHDA and SQIVND (reference sequence). The CDR3 length is 14 residues. Trimming removed 3 bases at V and 5 bases at J, with 11 bases between. The DNA for the CDR3 is TGTGCCAGTAGTATCGAGGCCACTTATCAGCCCCAGCATTTT. Residues: CASSIEATYQPQHF. The whole variable domain, filled in from reference TRBV19 and TRBJ1-5, reads DGGITQSPKYLFRKEGQNVTLSCEQNLNHDAMYWYRQDPGQGLRLIYYSQIVNDFQKGDIAEGYSVSREKKESFPLTVTSAQKNPTAFYLCASSIEATYQPQHFGDGTRLSIL.

This clonotype was recorded a few times. The gene calls are TRBV13 and TRBJ2-3; perhaps TRBD1 as D (6 bases). The CDR3 spans 14 residues. Trimming removed 5 bases at V and 1 base at J, with 10 bases between. CDR1 PRHDT and CDR2 FYEKMQ come from the germline V gene (reference sequence). In DNA, the CDR3 is TGTGCCAGCAGCCGCTACAGGGGCACAGATACGCAGTATTTT. Residues: CASSRYRGTDTQYF.

A few counts support this clonotype. J is TRBJ1-6 and V is TRBV6-2 or TRBV6-3; 8 bases fit TRBD1. Germline values: CDR1 MNHEY, CDR2 SVGEGT. The J segment lost 7 bases and the V segment lost 2 bases, leaving 10 bases of the junction unmatched. This CDR3 has 17 residues. CDR3 bases: TGTGCCAGCAGTTACCTTACGACAGGGGCTAGAAATTCACCCCTCCACTTT. Translating gives CASSYLTTGARNSPLHF.

This chain uses TRBV28 with TRBJ1-1, with D perhaps matching TRBD1 (5 bases). The CDR3 has 15 amino acids. V was clipped by 3 bases and J by 1 base, with 12 bases between them. Per germline, CDR1 MDHEN and CDR2 SYDVKM. This CDR3 reads CASSFSGVTNTEAFF. DNA for the CDR3: TGTGCCAGCAGTTTCTCGGGGGTAACGAACACTGAAGCTTTCTTT.

The chain joins TRBV2 to TRBJ2-3; TRBD1 matches 7 bases. Germline V gene data show CDR1 as SNHLY and CDR2 as FYNNEI. CDR3 length: 15 residues. Losses at the gene ends were 6 bases for V and 5 bases for J; bases not matched to a gene: 11. The chain's CDR3 is CASRTRQGEGDTQYF. The CDR3 region has the DNA TGTGCCAGCAGGACCAGACAGGGAGAAGGAGATACGCAGTATTTT.

A note on this clonotype: At one end the junction does not follow the germline gene, possibly because of a read error. The V call is TRBV7-2, the J call TRBJ1-5; no reliable D call. The germline V gene has CDR1 SGHTA and CDR2 FQGNSA. The CDR3 runs to 14 residues. Here the CDR3 DNA reads TGTGCCAGCAGCTTAGTAGCTAGCGATCAGCCCCAGCATTTT. Translated: CASSLVASDQPQHF.

The chain uses TRBV28 and TRBJ2-1; tentatively, D is TRBD1 (5 bases). CDR3 length: 15 residues. V was shortened by 7 bases and J by 5 bases, with 18 bases between the two germline ends. CDR1 and CDR2 from the germline V gene are MDHEN and SYDVKM. Here the CDR3 reads CASTSVLQGNNEQFF. The DNA for the CDR3 is TGTGCCAGCACCTCCGTCTTGCAGGGAAACAATGAGCAGTTCTTC.

This clonotype appeared a few times. This CDR3 reads CASSLTSGGVLRYTQYF. CDR3 DNA sequence: TGTGCCAGCAGCTTGACTAGCGGGGGCGTTCTACGATATACGCAGTATTTT. The V gene is TRBV11-2, the J gene TRBJ2-3; 12 positions agree with TRBD2. With V trimmed by 3 bases and J by 7 bases, 11 bases remained unmatched. This CDR3 has 17 residues. In germline, CDR1 is SGHAT, CDR2 FQNNGV.

The rearrangement joins TRBV27 to TRBJ1-5; D is unresolved. Deletions cut 0 bases from V and 4 bases from J, with 13 bases between. The CDR3 has 16 amino acids. CDR1 and CDR2 (germline): MNHEY, SMNVEV (reference sequence). The CDR3 coding sequence is TGTGCCAGCAGTTTATCGGGTGGCGGATTTAATCAGCCCCAGCATTTT. It is translated as CASSLSGGGFNQPQHF.

This chain uses TRBV9 with TRBJ1-6; a possible D gene is TRBD1 (5 bases). CDR3 size: 15 residues. The germline V and J ends were trimmed by 3 bases and 7 bases, with 14 bases remaining between them. Per the germline V gene, CDR1 is SGDLS and CDR2 is YYNGEE. The CDR3 spells CASSAGRIGNSPLHF. CDR3 nucleotide sequence: TGTGCCAGCAGCGCGGGACGAATTGGAAATTCACCCCTCCACTTT.

The chain joins TRBV5-1 to TRBJ1-1; D ambiguous. The CDR3 extends over 13 amino acids. With 2 bases removed from V and 7 bases from J, the gap between germline ends came to 12 bases. Germline CDR1 SGHRS, CDR2 YFSETQ. The CDR3 loop is CASSFDPLDEAFF. CDR3 coding DNA: TGCGCCAGCAGCTTTGACCCACTGGATGAAGCTTTCTTT.

The chain joins TRBV14 to TRBJ1-6; unclear D gene. The V end was cut by 4 bases, the J end by 10 bases, with 11 bases between. This CDR3 is 13 amino acids long. From germline, CDR1 is SGHDN and CDR2 FVKESK. CDR3 coding DNA: TGTGCCAGCAGCCGGATATCTGGGTCACCCCTCCACTTT. This sequence encodes CASSRISGSPLHF.

The CDR3: CASSVAGLNTEAFF. The CDR3 DNA follows: TGTGCCAGCAGTGTGGCAGGTCTGAACACTGAAGCTTTCTTT. The chain recombines TRBV6-5 with TRBJ1-1; D unclear. Trimming shortened V by 5 bases and J by 0 bases, and 10 bases separated the two germline ends. The CDR3 is 14 amino acids. Germline-derived CDR1 and CDR2 are MNHEY and SVGAGI.

This chain uses TRBV25-1 with TRBJ2-1; D uncertain. The CDR3 consists of 16 residues. Germline loops: CDR1 MGHDK, CDR2 SYGVNS. V lost 3 bases, J lost 0 bases, and 12 bases lay in between. The CDR3 DNA reads TGTGCCAGCAGTGACCCCGGCAGGAACTCCTACAATGAGCAGTTCTTC. It encodes CASSDPGRNSYNEQFF.

This clonotype was seen a handful of times. CDR3: CSARTESGANVLTF. CDR3 nucleotide sequence: TGCAGTGCTAGGACGGAATCTGGGGCCAACGTCCTGACTTTC. V gene TRBV20-1 combines with J gene TRBJ2-6; D not resolved. The germline V gene encodes CDR1 DFQATT and CDR2 SNEGSKA (reference sequence). The CDR3 loop spans 14 amino acids. With 3 bases removed from V and 1 base from J, the gap between germline ends came to 7 bases.

This chain uses TRBV28 with TRBJ2-1; 11 bases agree with TRBD1. The trim removed 3 bases at V and 1 base at J, leaving 2 bases unmatched. The CDR3 consists of 16 residues. Germline assignment: CDR1 MDHEN and CDR2 SYDVKM. The CDR3 region is CASSFGTGGSYNEQFF. The CDR3 nucleotides are TGTGCCAGCAGTTTCGGGACAGGGGGGTCCTACAATGAGCAGTTCTTC.

The table lists this clonotype with many counts. The rearrangement joins TRBV27 to TRBJ2-5, with 9 bases lining up with TRBD1. The ends lost 4 bases at V and 3 bases at J; junction bases unmatched: 3. CDR1 is MNHEY and CDR2 is SMNVEV in the germline V gene (reference sequence). The CDR3 spans 14 residues. The CDR3: CASSSWTGEETQYF. As DNA, the CDR3 is TGTGCCAGCAGTTCCTGGACAGGGGAAGAGACCCAGTACTTC.

The rearrangement links TRBV10-3 to TRBJ1-5, with D unresolved. The V end lost 3 bases, the J end lost 4 bases, and 13 bases lay between the germline ends. The CDR3 runs to 15 residues. Germline V gene sequence: CDR1 ENHRY, CDR2 SYGVKD. The CDR3 spells CAISDSTIRNQPQHF. The CDR3 bases are TGTGCCATCAGTGATTCGACGATACGGAATCAGCCCCAGCATTTT.

This rearrangement joins TRBV28 to TRBJ2-1; 13 bases align to TRBD2. CDR3 length equals 17 residues. Unmatched junction bases numbered 11, after V lost 5 bases and J lost 7 bases. Per the germline V gene, CDR1 is MDHEN and CDR2 is SYDVKM. CDR3 protein: CASSPGLAGERGNEQFF. CDR3 bases: TGTGCCAGCAGTCCCGGACTAGCGGGGGAAAGAGGGAATGAGCAGTTCTTC.

This clonotype was picked up a small number of times. The rearrangement uses TRBV3-1 and TRBJ2-5, with 13 bases aligning to TRBD2. The CDR3 has 17 residues. V trimming: 3 bases; J trimming: 13 bases; junction bases outside the gene matches: 17. The germline CDR1 and CDR2 sequences are LGHDT and YNNKEL (reference sequence). CDR3 amino acids: CASSQDQSGLAGPGPYF. CDR3 sequence (DNA): TGTGCCAGCAGCCAGGACCAATCGGGACTAGCGGGACCAGGGCCGTACTTC.

Notes on this clonotype: The junction does not match germline at one end; this may be a read error. The V and J genes are TRBV28 and TRBJ1-5; D gene uncertain. There are 11 residues in the CDR3. Germline V CDR1 and CDR2: MDHEN, SYDVKM. This CDR3 reads CASSTPGPPHF. Here the CDR3 DNA reads TGTGCCAGCAGCACCCCCGGGCCCCCGCATTTT.

This chain links TRBV6-5 with TRBJ2-6; 12 bases map to TRBD1. The CDR3 totals 19 residues. CDR1 and CDR2 (germline): MNHEY, SVGAGI. Trimming removed 5 bases from V and 3 bases from J; junction bases left unmatched: 11. CDR3 in amino acids: CASSHQPGQGALGANVLTF. Written as DNA, the CDR3 is TGTGCCAGCAGTCACCAACCGGGACAGGGGGCACTTGGGGCCAACGTCCTGACTTTC.

The chain links TRBV20-1 to TRBJ2-5; TRBD1 matches 9 bases. The germline V gene has CDR1 DFQATT and CDR2 SNEGSKA (reference sequence). J gave up 4 bases and V 5 bases, and 11 bases lay outside the gene matches. This CDR3 has 15 amino acids. The CDR3 region is CSAPPGQGSLETQYF. Written as DNA, the CDR3 is TGCAGTGCTCCTCCGGGACAGGGCTCTCTAGAGACCCAGTACTTC.

The chain links TRBV12-3 or TRBV12-4 to TRBJ1-2, with TRBD1 identical over 8 bases. V was pared by 3 bases and J by 10 bases, with 4 bases of the junction left unmatched. The CDR3 is 12 residues long. The DNA of the CDR3 is TGTGCCAGCAGTTTGGACAGGGTAGACTACACCTTC. Residues: CASSLDRVDYTF.

As regards this clonotype: It is unclear where the CDR3 begins or ends on the DNA, so no DNA is shown, and the CDR3 is as TCRdb lists it. The chain recombines TRBV6-5 with TRBJ2-1; TRBD1 was called by the table and not checked on the DNA. The CDR3 is 13 residues long, ends included. CDR1 is MNHEY and CDR2 is SVGAGI in the germline V gene. CDR3 region: CASSWGGGSPEFF.

The V gene is TRBV7-2, the J gene TRBJ2-3, with D unresolved. The germline V and J ends were trimmed by 5 bases and 4 bases, with 10 bases remaining between them. The CDR3 is 13 amino acids. Germline CDR1 reads SGHTA; CDR2 reads FQGNSA. The CDR3 nucleotides are TGTGCCAGCAGCGCCCGGCGGCCAGATACGCAGTATTTT. This gives the protein CASSARRPDTQYF.

The chain recombines TRBV7-2 with TRBJ1-2; 7 nucleotides line up with TRBD1. The junction had 9 bases not matched to a gene; V was cut back by 5 bases and J by 3 bases. CDR3 size: 15 residues. Per germline, CDR1 SGHTA and CDR2 FQGNSA. This CDR3 reads CASSLDRVGYYGYTF. The CDR3 DNA is TGTGCCAGCAGCCTAGACAGGGTTGGGTACTATGGCTACACCTTC.

This clonotype has more than one count but fewer than ten. V gene TRBV2 combines with J gene TRBJ2-5, with D unclear. V gave up 1 base and J gave up 2 bases, with 8 bases separating them. The CDR3 loop spans 14 amino acids. Germline CDR1 and CDR2: SNHLY and FYNNEI. The CDR3 spells CASSEEVLQETQYF. The DNA for the CDR3 is TGTGCCAGCAGTGAAGAGGTTCTACAAGAGACCCAGTACTTC.

The V and J genes are TRBV2 and TRBJ2-1, with D possibly TRBD1 on 8 matching bases. Trimming stripped 7 bases from V and 2 bases from J, with 15 bases between. Germline V gives CDR1 SNHLY, CDR2 FYNNEI. This CDR3 contains 15 residues. In DNA, the CDR3 is TGTGCCAGCATACAGGGGGGGAACCCCTACAATGAGCAGTTCTTC. Translation gives CASIQGGNPYNEQFF. The whole variable domain, remainder taken from reference TRBV2 and TRBJ2-1, is EPEVTQTPSHQVTQMGQEVILRCVPISNHLYFYWYRQILGQKVEFLVSFYNNEISEKSEIFDDQFSVERPDGSNFTLKIRSTKLEDSAMYFCASIQGGNPYNEQFFGPGTRLTVL.